This is a list of T cell receptor beta chains from one sample in a study of technical replicates of blood from a few donors. Method: immunoSEQ multiplex PCR; TCRdb's copy keeps in-frame clones and lacks some. The repertoire has 15,000 to 20,000 clones, approximately 90% of them found once; the top ten carry around an eighth. Sequenced sample: PBMCs. Source of these receptors: a human donor in good health. The CDR3 runs from the conserved cysteine through the conserved F or W. Each record gives: J gene, V gene, D gene, clone size, CDR3 protein, CDR3 DNA. A D gene is named only where the DNA matches it firmly. Some rows mark clone size as missing; the rest say once, few, many or name a class of expanded clone.

j_gene: TRBJ2-1; v_gene: TRBV6-1; d_gene: NA; abundance: NA; CDR3aa: CASSELAQSYNEQFF; CDR3nt: TGTGCCAGCAGTGAATTAGCGCAATCCTACAATGAGCAGTTCTTC
j_gene: TRBJ2-2; v_gene: TRBV10-1; d_gene: NA; abundance: NA; CDR3aa: CASSDTNTGELFF; CDR3nt: TGCGCCAGCAGTGACACGAACACCGGGGAGCTGTTTTTT
j_gene: TRBJ2-7; v_gene: TRBV5-1; d_gene: NA; abundance: NA; CDR3aa: CASSEDRGAKRLREGYEQYF; CDR3nt: TGCGCCAGCAGCGAGGACAGGGGCGCGAAGAGGCTTCGGGAGGGCTACGAGCAGTACTTC
j_gene: TRBJ1-1; v_gene: TRBV5-1; d_gene: TRBD1; abundance: few; CDR3aa: CASSLAVGTGGRGAFF; CDR3nt: TGCGCCAGCAGCTTGGCTGTGGGGACAGGGGGCAGGGGGGCTTTCTTT
j_gene: TRBJ2-3; v_gene: TRBV14; d_gene: NA; abundance: NA; CDR3aa: CASSRTLLGADTQYF; CDR3nt: TGTGCCAGCAGCCGGACCTTACTAGGAGCAGATACGCAGTATTTT
j_gene: TRBJ1-1; v_gene: TRBV5-1; d_gene: NA; abundance: few; CDR3aa: CASRSTPNTEAFF; CDR3nt: TGCGCCAGCAGATCGACACCGAACACTGAAGCTTTCTTT
j_gene: TRBJ1-5; v_gene: TRBV9; d_gene: TRBD1; abundance: NA; CDR3aa: CASSYTGGDNQPQHF; CDR3nt: TGTGCCAGCAGTTACACAGGGGGCGACAATCAGCCCCAGCATTTT
j_gene: TRBJ1-5; v_gene: TRBV10-3; d_gene: NA; abundance: NA; CDR3aa: CAISGGVSEKGQPQHF; CDR3nt: TGTGCCATCAGTGGGGGGGTCTCGGAGAAGGGTCAGCCCCAGCATTTT
j_gene: TRBJ2-7; v_gene: TRBV19; d_gene: NA; abundance: NA; CDR3aa: CASSNTLAAVYEQYF; CDR3nt: TGTGCCAGTAGTAATACTCTGGCAGCGGTCTACGAGCAGTACTTC
j_gene: TRBJ2-1; v_gene: TRBV5-1; d_gene: NA; abundance: NA; CDR3aa: CASSLVFNSEQFF; CDR3nt: TGCGCCAGCAGCTTGGTTTTCAATAGTGAGCAGTTCTTC
j_gene: TRBJ1-5; v_gene: TRBV21-1; d_gene: NA; abundance: NA; CDR3aa: CASSKGSHSNQPQHF; CDR3nt: TGTGCCAGCAGCAAAGGGAGTCATAGCAATCAGCCCCAGCATTTT
j_gene: TRBJ2-1; v_gene: TRBV19; d_gene: TRBD2; abundance: NA; CDR3aa: CASSIPSSGPSYNEQFF; CDR3nt: TGTGCCAGTAGTATCCCCTCTAGCGGCCCCTCCTACAATGAGCAGTTCTTC
j_gene: TRBJ1-3; v_gene: TRBV9; d_gene: TRBD1; abundance: NA; CDR3aa: CASSATGTASGNTIYF; CDR3nt: TGTGCCAGCAGCGCGACCGGGACAGCTTCAGGAAACACCATATATTTT
j_gene: TRBJ2-3; v_gene: TRBV5-1; d_gene: TRBD2; abundance: NA; CDR3aa: CASSLTSGSTPDTQYF; CDR3nt: TGCGCCAGCAGCTTGACTAGCGGGAGTACCCCAGATACGCAGTATTTT
j_gene: TRBJ1-5; v_gene: TRBV18; d_gene: NA; abundance: NA; CDR3aa: CASSPHNNQPQHF; CDR3nt: TGTGCCAGCTCACCACACAACAATCAGCCCCAGCATTTT
j_gene: TRBJ2-5; v_gene: TRBV2; d_gene: NA; abundance: NA; CDR3aa: CASRVDSLNQETQYF; CDR3nt: TGTGCCAGCAGGGTAGACAGCCTAAACCAAGAGACCCAGTACTTC